What follows describes a single T cell receptor (beta chain). The antigen is unknown. The data stem from a study of OX40 agonist ivuxolimab in advanced cancers. Clones were read by immunoSEQ multiplex PCR, and TCRdb kept only the in-frame ones, dropping some. The sample shows around 60,000 clones, roughly nine tenths of them seen only once. The V end lost 4 bases, the J end lost 2 bases, and 11 bases lay between the germline ends. This CDR3 has 14 residues. Germline V gives CDR1 SEHNR, CDR2 FQNEAQ (reference sequence). Whole-study results and caveats: Expanded clones belonging to CD8+ T cells outnumbered, on average, those of CD4+.

This specimen was CD4+ or CD8+ T cells sorted from blood, taken in a trial of the OX40 agonist ivuxolimab. The chain carries TRBV7-9 and TRBJ2-5; D perhaps matches TRBD2 (5 bases). The receptor's source is an adult with an advanced solid tumor such as melanoma, head and neck, liver or kidney cancer. The CDR3 DNA reads as TGTGCCAGCAGCTCCCCCGGGGTACAAGAGACCCAGTACTTC. Translating gives CASSSPGVQETQYF.